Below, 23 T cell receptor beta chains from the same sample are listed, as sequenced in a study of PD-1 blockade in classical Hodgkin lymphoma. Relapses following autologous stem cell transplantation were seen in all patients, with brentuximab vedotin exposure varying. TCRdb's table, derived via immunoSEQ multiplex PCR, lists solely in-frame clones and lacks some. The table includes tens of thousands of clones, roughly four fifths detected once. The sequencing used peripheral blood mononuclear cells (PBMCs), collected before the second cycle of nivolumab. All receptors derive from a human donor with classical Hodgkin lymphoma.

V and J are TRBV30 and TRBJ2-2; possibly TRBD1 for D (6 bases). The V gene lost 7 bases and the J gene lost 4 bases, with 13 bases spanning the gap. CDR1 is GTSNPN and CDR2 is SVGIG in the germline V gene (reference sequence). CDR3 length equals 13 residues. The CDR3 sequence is CALGADGTGELFF. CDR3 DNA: TGTGCCTTGGGGGCCGACGGCACCGGGGAGCTGTTTTTT. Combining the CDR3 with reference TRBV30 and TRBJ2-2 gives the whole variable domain SQTIHQWPATLVQPVGSPLSLECTVEGTSNPNLYWYRQAAGRGLQLLFYSVGIGQISSEVPQNLSASRPQDRQFILSSKKLLLSDSGFYLCALGADGTGELFFGEGSRLTVL.

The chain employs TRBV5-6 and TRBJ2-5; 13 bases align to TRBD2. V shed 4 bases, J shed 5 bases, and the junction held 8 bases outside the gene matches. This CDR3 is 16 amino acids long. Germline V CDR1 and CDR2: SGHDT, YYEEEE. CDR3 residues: CASSDPGTSGMETQYF. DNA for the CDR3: TGTGCCAGCAGCGATCCCGGGACTAGCGGGATGGAGACCCAGTACTTC.

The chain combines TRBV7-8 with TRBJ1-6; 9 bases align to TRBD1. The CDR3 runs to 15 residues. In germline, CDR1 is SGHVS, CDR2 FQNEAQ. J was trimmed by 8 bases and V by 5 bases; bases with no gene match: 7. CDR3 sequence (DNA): TGTGCCAGCAGCCACGGGACAGGGAGTCATTCACCCCTCCACTTT. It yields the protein CASSHGTGSHSPLHF.

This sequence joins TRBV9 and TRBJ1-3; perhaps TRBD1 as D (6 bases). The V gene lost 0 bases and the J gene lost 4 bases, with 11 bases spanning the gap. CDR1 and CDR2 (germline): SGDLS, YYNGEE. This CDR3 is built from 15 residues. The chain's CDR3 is CASSVGGAKGNTIYF. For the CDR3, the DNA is TGTGCCAGCAGCGTAGGGGGGGCTAAGGGAAACACCATATATTTT.

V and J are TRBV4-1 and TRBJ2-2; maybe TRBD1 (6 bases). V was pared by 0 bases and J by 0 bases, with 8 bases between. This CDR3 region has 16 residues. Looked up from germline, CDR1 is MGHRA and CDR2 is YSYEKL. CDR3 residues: CASSQDWTANTGELFF. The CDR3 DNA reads TGCGCCAGCAGCCAAGATTGGACAGCGAACACCGGGGAGCTGTTTTTT.

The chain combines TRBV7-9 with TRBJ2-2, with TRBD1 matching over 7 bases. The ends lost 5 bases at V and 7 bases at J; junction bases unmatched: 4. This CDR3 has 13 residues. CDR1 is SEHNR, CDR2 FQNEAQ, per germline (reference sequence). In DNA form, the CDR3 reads TGTGCCAGCAGCGAAGGACAGGTCGGGGAGCTGTTTTTT. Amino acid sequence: CASSEGQVGELFF. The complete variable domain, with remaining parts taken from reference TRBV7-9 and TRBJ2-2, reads DTGVSQNPRHKITKRGQNVTFRCDPISEHNRLYWYRQTLGQGPEFLTYFQNEAQLEKSRLLSDRFSAERPKGSFSTLEIQRTEQGDSAMYLCASSEGQVGELFFGEGSRLTVL.

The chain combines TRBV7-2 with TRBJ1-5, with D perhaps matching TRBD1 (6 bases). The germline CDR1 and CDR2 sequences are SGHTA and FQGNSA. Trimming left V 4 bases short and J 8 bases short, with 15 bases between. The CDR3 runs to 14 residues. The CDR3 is CASSSGQSWEPQHF. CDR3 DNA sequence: TGTGCCAGCAGCTCAGGACAGAGCTGGGAGCCCCAGCATTTT.

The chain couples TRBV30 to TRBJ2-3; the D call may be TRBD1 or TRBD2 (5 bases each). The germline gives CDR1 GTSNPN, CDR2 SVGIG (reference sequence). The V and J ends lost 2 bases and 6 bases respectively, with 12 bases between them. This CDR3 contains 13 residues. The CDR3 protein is CAWSRTSGDTQYF. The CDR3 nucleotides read TGTGCCTGGAGTCGGACATCGGGGGATACGCAGTATTTT.

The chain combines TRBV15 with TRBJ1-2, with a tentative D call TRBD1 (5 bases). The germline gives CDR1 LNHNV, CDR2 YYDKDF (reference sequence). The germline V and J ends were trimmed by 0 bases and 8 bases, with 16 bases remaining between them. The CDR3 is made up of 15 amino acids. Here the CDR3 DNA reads TGTGCCACCAGCAGAGAGTGGGACTCAGGGACGGGCTACACCTTC. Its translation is CATSREWDSGTGYTF.

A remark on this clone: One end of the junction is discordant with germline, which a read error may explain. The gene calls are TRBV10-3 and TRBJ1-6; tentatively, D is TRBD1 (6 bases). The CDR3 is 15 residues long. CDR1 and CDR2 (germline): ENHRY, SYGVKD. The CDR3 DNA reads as TGTGCCATCAAGGGGGATGGATCGCCGTATTCTCCCCTCCACTTT. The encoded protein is CAIKGDGSPYSPLHF.

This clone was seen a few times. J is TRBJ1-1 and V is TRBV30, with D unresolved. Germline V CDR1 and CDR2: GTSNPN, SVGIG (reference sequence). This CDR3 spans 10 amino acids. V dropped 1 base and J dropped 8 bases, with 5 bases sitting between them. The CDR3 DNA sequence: TGTGCCTGGAGTGCGGGGGAAGCTTTCTTT. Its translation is CAWSAGEAFF.

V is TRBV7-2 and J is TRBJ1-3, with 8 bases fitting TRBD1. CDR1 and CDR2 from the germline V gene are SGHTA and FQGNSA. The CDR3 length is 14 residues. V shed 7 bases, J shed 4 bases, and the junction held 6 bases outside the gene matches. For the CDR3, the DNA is TGTGCCAGCATGCAGGGGGCAGGGGGAAACACCATATATTTT. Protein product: CASMQGAGGNTIYF.

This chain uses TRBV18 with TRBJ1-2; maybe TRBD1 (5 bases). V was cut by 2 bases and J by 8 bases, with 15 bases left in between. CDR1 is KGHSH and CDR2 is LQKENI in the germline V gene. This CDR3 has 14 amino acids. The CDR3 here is CASSPGEQGVGYTF. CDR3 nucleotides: TGTGCCAGCTCACCAGGGGAGCAGGGCGTCGGCTACACCTTC.

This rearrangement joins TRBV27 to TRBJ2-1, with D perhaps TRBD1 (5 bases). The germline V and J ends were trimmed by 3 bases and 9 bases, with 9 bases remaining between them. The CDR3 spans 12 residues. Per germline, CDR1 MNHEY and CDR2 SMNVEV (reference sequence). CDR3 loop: CASSFRVGEQFF. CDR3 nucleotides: TGTGCCAGCAGTTTCAGGGTAGGTGAGCAGTTCTTC.

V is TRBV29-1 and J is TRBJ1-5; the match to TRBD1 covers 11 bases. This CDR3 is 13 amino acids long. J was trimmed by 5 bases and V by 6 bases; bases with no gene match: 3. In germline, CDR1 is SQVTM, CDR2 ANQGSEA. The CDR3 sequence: CSVRDRGDQPQHF. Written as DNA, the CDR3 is TGCAGCGTCCGGGACAGGGGGGATCAGCCCCAGCATTTT. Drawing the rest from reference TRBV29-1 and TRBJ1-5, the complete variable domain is SAVISQKPSRDICQRGTSLTIQCQVDSQVTMMFWYRQQPGQSLTLIATANQGSEATYESGFVIDKFPISRPNLTFSTLTVSNMSPEDSSIYLCSVRDRGDQPQHFGDGTRLSIL.

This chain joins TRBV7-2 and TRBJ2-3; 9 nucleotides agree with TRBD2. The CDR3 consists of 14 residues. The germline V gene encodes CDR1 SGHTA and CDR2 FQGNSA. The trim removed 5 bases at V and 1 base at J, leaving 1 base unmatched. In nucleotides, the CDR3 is TGTGCCAGCAGCGGCGGGGGGGGCACAGATACGCAGTATTTT. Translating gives CASSGGGGTDTQYF.

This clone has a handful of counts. CDR3 DNA sequence: TGTGCCAGCAGTGGGACTAGCGGGGGGGAGCAGTACTTC. This codes for CASSGTSGGEQYF. The J gene is TRBJ2-7, the V gene TRBV6-1; 14 bases map to TRBD2. The J segment lost 7 bases and the V segment lost 4 bases, leaving 0 bases of the junction unmatched. This CDR3 is built from 13 residues. Germline assignment: CDR1 MNHNS and CDR2 SASEGT.

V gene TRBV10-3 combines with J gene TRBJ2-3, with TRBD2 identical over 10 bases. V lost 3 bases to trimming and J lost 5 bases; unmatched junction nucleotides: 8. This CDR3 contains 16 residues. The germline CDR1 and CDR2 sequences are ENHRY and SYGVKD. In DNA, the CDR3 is TGTGCCATCAGTGATGCCCCAGCGGGGGGGATAGATACGCAGTATTTT. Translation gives CAISDAPAGGIDTQYF.

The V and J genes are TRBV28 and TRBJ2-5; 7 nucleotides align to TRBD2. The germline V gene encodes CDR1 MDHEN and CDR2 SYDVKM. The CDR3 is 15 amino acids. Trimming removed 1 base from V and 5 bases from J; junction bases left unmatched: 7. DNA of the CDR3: TGTGCCAGCAGTTTATCACGGGGCGGGGGTGAGACCCAGTACTTC. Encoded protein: CASSLSRGGGETQYF. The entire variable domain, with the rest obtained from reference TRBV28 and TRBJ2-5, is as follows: DVKVTQSSRYLVKRTGEKVFLECVQDMDHENMFWYRQDPGLGLRLIYFSYDVKMKEKGDIPEGYSVSREKKERFSLILESASTNQTSMYLCASSLSRGGGETQYFGPGTRLLVL.

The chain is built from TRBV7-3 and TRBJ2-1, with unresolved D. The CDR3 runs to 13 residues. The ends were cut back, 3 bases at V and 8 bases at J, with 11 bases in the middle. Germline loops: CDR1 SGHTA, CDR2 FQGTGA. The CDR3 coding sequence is TGTGCCAGCAGCTTCGAGTTCCGGGATGAGCAGTTCTTC. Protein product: CASSFEFRDEQFF.

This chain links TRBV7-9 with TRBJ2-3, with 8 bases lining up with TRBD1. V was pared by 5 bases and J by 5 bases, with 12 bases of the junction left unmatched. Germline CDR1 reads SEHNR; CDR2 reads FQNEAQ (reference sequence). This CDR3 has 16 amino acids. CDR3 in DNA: TGTGCCAGCAGCCGTGACAGGGGAGGTAGTGTAGATACGCAGTATTTT. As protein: CASSRDRGGSVDTQYF.

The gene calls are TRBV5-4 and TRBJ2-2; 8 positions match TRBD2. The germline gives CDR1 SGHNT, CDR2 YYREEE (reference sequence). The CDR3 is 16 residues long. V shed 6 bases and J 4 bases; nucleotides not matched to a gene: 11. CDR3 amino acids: CASTDGGGRGTGELFF. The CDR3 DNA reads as TGTGCCAGCACCGACGGGGGGGGGCGAGGCACCGGGGAGCTGTTTTTT.

The CDR3 coding sequence is TGTGCCAGCAGTTCCCCCCTCCGGGACAGGAGGAATTCACCCCTCCACTTT. Amino acids: CASSSPLRDRRNSPLHF. This chain links TRBV27 with TRBJ1-6, with 8 bases fitting TRBD1. Germline assignment: CDR1 MNHEY and CDR2 SMNVEV (reference sequence). The CDR3 totals 17 residues. V was pared by 4 bases and J by 7 bases, with 12 bases of the junction left unmatched.